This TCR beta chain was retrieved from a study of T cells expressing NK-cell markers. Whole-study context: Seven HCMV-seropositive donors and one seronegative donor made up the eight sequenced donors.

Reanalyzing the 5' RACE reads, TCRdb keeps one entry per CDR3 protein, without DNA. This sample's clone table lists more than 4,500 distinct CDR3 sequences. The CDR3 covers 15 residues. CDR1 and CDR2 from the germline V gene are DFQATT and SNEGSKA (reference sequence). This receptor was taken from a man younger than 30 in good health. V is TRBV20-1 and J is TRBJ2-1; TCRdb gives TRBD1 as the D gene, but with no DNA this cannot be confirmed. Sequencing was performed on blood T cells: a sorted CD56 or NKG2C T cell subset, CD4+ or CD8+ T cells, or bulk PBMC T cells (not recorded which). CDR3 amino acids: CSARVLRVGGNEQFF.